Following are 11 T cell receptor beta chains from one sample sequenced in a study of patients and donors after allogeneic stem cell transplantation (dated by TCRdb to about 2020). Libraries were made using RT-PCR. This sample was sequenced with a NextSeq 550. TCRdb reanalyzed the raw reads on its own, using fastp at Q25 for trimming and MiXCR for clone calling, and kept in-frame beta chains. CDR3 protein duplicates are merged, each entry listing the most common genes and DNA. This sample lists approximately 200,000 distinct CDR3 sequences; 13% to 15% were detected once. 11% of the sample is held by the ten biggest clonotypes. Input material: blood, either unsorted or a sorted T cell fraction (not recorded which). These receptors were collected from a human donor who was either an allogeneic HSCT recipient or a stem cell or donor lymphocyte infusion donor (not recorded which). It is not recorded whose cells these are; they may come from a transplant donor.

The V gene is TRBV2, the J gene TRBJ2-5, with 9 bases lining up with TRBD1. The CDR3 totals 15 residues. The germline gives CDR1 SNHLY, CDR2 FYNNEI. V was pared by 4 bases and J by 5 bases, with 8 bases of the junction left unmatched. The CDR3 sequence is CASSALTGGAETQYF. For the CDR3, the DNA is TGTGCCAGCAGTGCTCTAACAGGGGGCGCCGAGACCCAGTACTTC.

This clonotype was seen repeatedly, ten times or more. This sequence joins TRBV10-3 and TRBJ1-1, with D unresolved. V lost 4 bases and J 3 bases, leaving 9 bases between the germline ends. This CDR3 has 13 amino acids. Germline V CDR1 and CDR2: ENHRY, SYGVKD. The CDR3 DNA is TGTGCCATCAGTGTGGCGGAGGACACTGAAGCTTTCTTT. It is translated as CAISVAEDTEAFF.

This clonotype was found a few times. Germline is not matched at one junction end, which may reflect a read error. The V and J genes are TRBV20-1 and TRBJ2-7; TRBD1 matches at 7 bases. Germline lookup yields CDR1 DFQATT and CDR2 SNEGSKA (reference sequence). The CDR3 is made up of 10 amino acids. For the CDR3, the DNA is TGCAGTGCTGCCTCGGGACAGTGTGTTTTC. Residues: CSAASGQCVF.

This rearrangement joins TRBV2 to TRBJ2-1, with TRBD1 identical over 12 bases. Germline CDR1 and CDR2: SNHLY and FYNNEI. V was pared by 6 bases and J by 7 bases, with 4 bases of the junction left unmatched. This CDR3 region has 14 residues. The CDR3: CASRGDRGLNEQFF. The DNA for the CDR3 is TGTGCCAGCAGGGGGGACAGGGGGCTTAATGAGCAGTTCTTC.

This clonotype was counted between two and nine times. V and J are TRBV12-5 and TRBJ2-7; D gene ambiguous. V lost 2 bases, J lost 4 bases, and 24 bases lay in between. CDR1 and CDR2 (germline): LGHNT, FRNRAP. The CDR3 sequence is 18 residues long. The CDR3, as DNA: TGTGCTAGTGGTTTGCCACACCTTAGACCGTCAGCTGCGTACGAGCAGTACTTC. Amino acid sequence: CASGLPHLRPSAAYEQYF.

This clonotype was picked up a small number of times. The genes are TRBV7-2 and TRBJ1-2; D remains unclear. Trimming removed 5 bases at V and 1 base at J, with 14 bases between. The CDR3 is 15 amino acids. CDR1 and CDR2 from the germline V gene are SGHTA and FQGNSA. The CDR3 protein is CASSRPVDVNYGYTF. The CDR3 nucleotides read TGTGCCAGCAGCCGCCCTGTGGACGTTAACTATGGCTACACCTTC.

This chain connects TRBV20-1 to TRBJ2-7; TRBD2 matches at 8 bases. V shed 1 base and J 2 bases; nucleotides not matched to a gene: 4. The CDR3 has 14 amino acids. Germline V gene sequence: CDR1 DFQATT, CDR2 SNEGSKA (reference sequence). The CDR3 DNA reads as TGCAGTGCTAGAGTACTTAGCGGGACCTACGAGCAGTACTTC. Translated: CSARVLSGTYEQYF.

This clonotype was detected ten times or more. The V gene is TRBV3-1, the J gene TRBJ2-3; D perhaps matches TRBD2 (6 bases). The CDR3 has 14 amino acids. Germline-derived CDR1 and CDR2 are LGHDT and YNNKEL (reference sequence). V lost 2 bases to trimming and J lost 5 bases, with 11 bases between them. CDR3 DNA: TGTGCCAGCAGCCAACGGGGAGGAGGAGATACGCAGTATTTT. This codes for CASSQRGGGDTQYF.

The V gene is TRBV5-5, the J gene TRBJ1-3, with D tentatively TRBD1 (6 bases). Germline CDR1 is SGHKS and CDR2 is YYEKEE (reference sequence). Trimming removed 0 bases from V and 0 bases from J, with 13 bases in between. The CDR3 is 17 residues long. The CDR3 nucleotides are TGTGCCAGCAGCTTGGCCCCCGGACAGAACTCTGGAAACACCATATATTTT. Encoded protein: CASSLAPGQNSGNTIYF.

This chain joins TRBV5-1 and TRBJ2-5; tentative D call: TRBD2 (6 bases). The V gene lost 4 bases and the J gene lost 1 base, with 11 bases spanning the gap. There are 14 residues in the CDR3. CDR1 is SGHRS and CDR2 is YFSETQ in the germline V gene. The DNA of the CDR3 is TGCGCCAGCAGCCGTTCTAGCGCCCAAGAGACCCAGTACTTC. Encoded protein: CASSRSSAQETQYF.

Ten or more counts support this clonotype. In DNA, the CDR3 is TGTGCCAGCAACCCAAGGACGCGGCCGGGAGGGGGAGGGGAGCTGTTTTTT. The encoded protein is CASNPRTRPGGGGELFF. The genes are TRBV5-6 and TRBJ2-2, with 8 positions matching TRBD2. V trimming: 6 bases; J trimming: 8 bases; junction bases outside the gene matches: 18. CDR3 length: 17 residues. Germline V gene lookup returns CDR1 SGHDT and CDR2 YYEEEE.